This TCR beta chain was identified during a study of T cells after yellow fever vaccination. There are many counts of this clonotype. TCRdb used MiXCR to reprocess the 5' RACE reads, holding one entry per CDR3 protein. The sample gives more than 95,000 distinct CDR3 sequences, 7.4% of which show up once; roughly 2.6% is in the top ten. The TCR sequence derives from a young man who received the YFV17D yellow fever vaccine. Sequenced here: CD4+ T cells sorted from PBMCs, sampled 10 days after the first yellow fever vaccination.

CDR3 in amino acids: CASSGSGSGELFF. CDR3 sequence (DNA): TGTGCCAGCAGCGGAAGCGGGTCCGGGGAGCTGTTTTTT. V gene TRBV7-2 combines with J gene TRBJ2-2; weak D call: TRBD2 (6 bases). The CDR3 consists of 13 residues. V was clipped by 5 bases and J by 6 bases, with 10 bases between them. Looked up from germline, CDR1 is SGHTA and CDR2 is FQGNSA.